A single sample gave rise to the 3 T cell receptor beta chains below, sequenced in a study of OX40 agonist ivuxolimab in advanced cancers. Measured with immunoSEQ multiplex PCR; TCRdb has only the in-frame clones, and not every one. The sample records about 10,000 clones, about four fifths being singletons. This specimen was CD4+ or CD8+ T cells sorted from blood, taken in a trial of the OX40 agonist ivuxolimab. Source of these receptors: an adult with an advanced solid tumor such as melanoma, head and neck, liver or kidney cancer.

The gene calls are TRBV4-2 and TRBJ2-7, with TRBD2 matching 11 bases. CDR1 and CDR2 from the germline V gene are LGHNA and YNFKEQ. CDR3 size: 15 residues. J lost 3 bases, V lost 1 base, and 2 bases had no gene match. DNA of the CDR3: TGTGCCAGCAGCCAAGCCCTAGCGGGAGGCTACGAGCAGTACTTC. Translating it yields CASSQALAGGYEQYF.

This chain connects TRBV27 to TRBJ2-7, with a weak D call TRBD1 (5 bases). The CDR3 has 15 residues. The V and J ends lost 6 bases and 2 bases respectively, with 17 bases between them. Per the germline V gene, CDR1 is MNHEY and CDR2 is SMNVEV (reference sequence). DNA for the CDR3: TGTGCCAGCAGCCCAAGGGGCGGTGGGCCCTACGAGCAGTACTTC. This gives the protein CASSPRGGGPYEQYF.

The rearrangement uses TRBV28 and TRBJ2-7; 8 positions agree with TRBD1. There are 15 residues in the CDR3. V was clipped by 5 bases and J by 3 bases; unmatched bases: 9. CDR1 is MDHEN and CDR2 is SYDVKM in the germline V gene. The CDR3 sequence is CASSPQGGRSYEQYF. For the CDR3, the DNA is TGTGCCAGCAGTCCACAGGGGGGACGAAGCTACGAGCAGTACTTC.